Following are 7 T cell receptor beta chains from one sample sequenced in a study of cytomegalovirus exposure and HLA in healthy donors (dated by TCRdb to 2015 to 2018). The library came from the immunoSEQ multiplex PCR assay. For the multiplex PCR, a mixture combining 60 forward primers for TCR Vbeta segments and 13 reverse primers for TCR Jbeta segments was used. In TCRdb, the immuneACCESS table is reduced to in-frame sequences with V and J assigned. These tables do not hold every clone; where another copy was compared, an unresolved V gene accounts for under half, and the others remain unexplained. The sample has roughly 220,000 clones on record, 70% of them singletons. Together, the top ten hold 2.6% of the sample. The sequenced sample consisted of PBMCs. Receptors were obtained from a man between 40 and 49 years old in good health and CMV-seropositive.

This clone was observed a few times. The chain recombines TRBV2 with TRBJ1-1, with 9 bases lining up with TRBD1. Germline V gene data show CDR1 as SNHLY and CDR2 as FYNNEI. The CDR3 contains 16 residues. The V gene end was trimmed by 4 bases and the J gene end by 0 bases; junction bases not matched to a gene: 6. The CDR3, as DNA: TGTGCCAGCAGTGCGGGACAGGGTCTCATGAACACTGAAGCTTTCTTT. Its translation: CASSAGQGLMNTEAFF.

The chain carries TRBV6-4 and TRBJ2-7, with D possibly matching TRBD2 (7 bases). This CDR3 has 19 residues. Germline values: CDR1 MRHNA, CDR2 SNTAGT. The germline V and J ends were trimmed by 4 bases and 0 bases, with 25 bases remaining between them. The CDR3 nucleotides are TGTGCCAGCAGTGGGACCGGGGACCCAAGGGGAGGGGGCTCCTACGAGCAGTACTTC. It yields the protein CASSGTGDPRGGGSYEQYF.

The CDR3 nucleotides read TGTGCCAGCAGCCCCCAGACAGGCTCTAATTCACCCCTCCACTTT. Protein sequence: CASSPQTGSNSPLHF. This chain joins TRBV9 and TRBJ1-6; possible D gene TRBD1, 6 bases. The V gene lost 4 bases and the J gene lost 6 bases, with 14 bases spanning the gap. Germline V gene data show CDR1 as SGDLS and CDR2 as YYNGEE. The CDR3 extends over 15 amino acids.

The chain combines TRBV19 with TRBJ2-7, with 9 nucleotides matching TRBD1. The J segment lost 5 bases and the V segment lost 6 bases, leaving 5 bases of the junction unmatched. Germline loops: CDR1 LNHDA, CDR2 SQIVND (reference sequence). The CDR3 has 13 residues. CDR3 in amino acids: CASRVQGANEQYF. The CDR3 DNA follows: TGTGCCAGTAGAGTACAGGGGGCCAACGAGCAGTACTTC.

The CDR3 DNA sequence: TGTGCCAGCAGTTACGAACAGGTTAGCTCCTACAATGAGCAGTTCTTC. This sequence encodes CASSYEQVSSYNEQFF. The genes are TRBV6-5 and TRBJ2-1; perhaps TRBD1 as D (5 bases). The CDR3 runs to 16 residues. The germline CDR1 and CDR2 sequences are MNHEY and SVGAGI. The germline V and J ends were trimmed by 2 bases and 0 bases, with 11 bases remaining between them.

The chain couples TRBV5-4 to TRBJ2-3, with D perhaps matching TRBD2 (6 bases). This CDR3 spans 12 amino acids. Deletions cut 4 bases from V and 6 bases from J, with 9 bases between. Germline loops: CDR1 SGHNT, CDR2 YYREEE (reference sequence). The CDR3 DNA follows: TGTGCCAGCAGCCTTACTAGCGATACGCAGTATTTT. This sequence encodes CASSLTSDTQYF.

This clone was counted only a few times. The chain has TRBV5-4 and TRBJ2-1, with TRBD1 matching 9 bases. CDR1 and CDR2 from the germline V gene are SGHNT and YYREEE (reference sequence). The CDR3 contains 15 residues. The V gene end was trimmed by 4 bases and the J gene end by 3 bases; junction bases not matched to a gene: 5. The chain's CDR3 is CASSGTGSVYNEQFF. The CDR3 region has the DNA TGTGCCAGCAGCGGGACAGGGTCCGTCTACAATGAGCAGTTCTTC.